The clone carrying this T cell receptor (beta chain) appeared many times. Ophthalmopathy patients showed a Clinical Activity Score of at least 3, NOSPECS grade of at least 4 and duration under 3 months. These data originate in a study of T cells in Graves' hyperthyroidism and ophthalmopathy. The ends lost 5 bases at V and 6 bases at J; junction bases unmatched: 11. This CDR3 has 14 amino acids. Germline V CDR1 and CDR2: DFQATT, SNEGSKA (reference sequence). RNA transcripts provided the source from which TCR beta CDR3 regions were amplified. The HTBI primer set was used in a first-round RT-PCR of the TCR CDR3. TCRdb used MiXCR to reprocess the multiplex PCR reads, holding one entry per CDR3 protein. The sample lists around 540,000 distinct CDR3 sequences, approximately 16% seen once, with 29% in the top ten.

The clonotype originates from a woman aged 25 to 45 with Graves' ophthalmopathy. J is TRBJ2-3 and V is TRBV20-1; 7 bases fit TRBD2. What was sequenced was blood. CDR3 protein: CSAGPSGKADTQYF. In DNA form, the CDR3 reads TGCAGTGCTGGCCCCAGCGGGAAGGCGGATACGCAGTATTTT.